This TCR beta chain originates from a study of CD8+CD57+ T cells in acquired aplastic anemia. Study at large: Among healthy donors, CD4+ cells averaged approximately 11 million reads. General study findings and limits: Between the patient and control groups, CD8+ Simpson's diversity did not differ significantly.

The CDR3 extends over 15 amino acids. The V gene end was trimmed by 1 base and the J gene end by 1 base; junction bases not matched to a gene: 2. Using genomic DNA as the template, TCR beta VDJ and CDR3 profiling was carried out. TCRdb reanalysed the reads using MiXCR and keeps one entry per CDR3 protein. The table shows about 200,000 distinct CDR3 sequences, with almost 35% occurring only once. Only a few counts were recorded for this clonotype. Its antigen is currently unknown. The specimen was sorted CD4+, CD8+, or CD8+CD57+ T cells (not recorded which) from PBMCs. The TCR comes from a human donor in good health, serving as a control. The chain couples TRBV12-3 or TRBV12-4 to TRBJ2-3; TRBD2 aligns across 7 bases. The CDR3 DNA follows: TGTGCCAGCAGTTTAGTTCTAGCGGGCACAGATACGCAGTATTTT. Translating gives CASSLVLAGTDTQYF.